Listed below are T cell receptor beta chains from one sample, sequenced in a study of blood T cell repertoires in COVID-19. TCRdb's table, derived via immunoSEQ multiplex PCR, lists solely in-frame clones and lacks some. Of more than 300,000 clones in the sample, roughly nine tenths were seen once. Sequences were obtained from PBMCs or T cells enriched from blood (not recorded which). These receptors were obtained from a woman aged 25-40 years who had been exposed to COVID-19. CDR3s include the opening cysteine and the closing phenylalanine or tryptophan. D genes are given only for firm matches. Expanded clones get a size class; other rows say once, few or many, or leave the size out.

CDR3 DNA | CDR3 protein | D gene | J gene | V gene | clone size
TGCGCCAGCAGCCCCCAAAAAATAGAGACCCAGTACTTC | CASSPQKIETQYF | - | TRBJ2-5 | TRBV5-1 | -
TGTGCCAGCAGCGACCCAGGGCACTATGGCTACACCTTC | CASSDPGHYGYTF | - | TRBJ1-2 | TRBV5-4 | -
TGTGCTAGTGGTTTAATTGCAGGGGCGGTCACAGATACGCAGTATTTT | CASGLIAGAVTDTQYF | - | TRBJ2-3 | TRBV12-5 | -
TGTGCCAGCAGCCCGTACTCACCCGGGACAGGGTGGCCCGGGGAGCTGTTTTTT | CASSPYSPGTGWPGELFF | TRBD1 | TRBJ2-2 | TRBV7-3 | -
TGTGCCACCAGCAGACACGGACAGAACTACGAGCAGTACTTC | CATSRHGQNYEQYF | - | TRBJ2-7 | TRBV15 | -
TGTGCCAGCTCACCAACCATTCTCCGGGCGGGCACCGGGGAGCTGTTTTTT | CASSPTILRAGTGELFF | - | TRBJ2-2 | TRBV18 | -
TGTGCCACCGACAGGGGGGCACTTAGGATCTTC | CATDRGALRIF | TRBD1 | TRBJ1-2 | TRBV5-4 | once
TGTGCCAGCAGCCAAGATCAGTTATCGAATGAAAAACTGTTTTTT | CASSQDQLSNEKLFF | - | TRBJ1-4 | TRBV4-2 | -
TGTGCCAGCAGTTCCCGGTTCCCCCTCCACTTT | CASSSRFPLHF | - | TRBJ1-6 | TRBV28 | -
TGTGCCAGCACAGGGATGAACACTGAAGCTTTCTTT | CASTGMNTEAFF | - | TRBJ1-1 | TRBV2 | -
TGCGCCAGCAGCCAAGACGTTCTTAGGGGCACCGGGGAGCTGTTTTTT | CASSQDVLRGTGELFF | - | TRBJ2-2 | TRBV4-1 | -
TGTGCCAGCAGCTATGGCGACAGGGTTTTCAGCAATCAGCCCCAGCATTTT | CASSYGDRVFSNQPQHF | TRBD1 | TRBJ1-5 | TRBV5-5 | -
TGTGCCAGCAGCCGGGTCGGGAGCTACAATGAGCAGTTCTTC | CASSRVGSYNEQFF | - | TRBJ2-1 | TRBV25-1 | -